Following are 26 T cell receptor beta chains from one sample sequenced in a study of blood T cell repertoires in COVID-19. Sequencing used immunoSEQ multiplex PCR; TCRdb keeps in-frame clones, though not all of them. The table shows about 130,000 clones, with about four fifths occurring only once. Sequenced: PBMCs or T cells enriched from blood (not recorded which). Receptor source: a middle-aged man who had recovered from COVID-19.

The chain couples TRBV28 to TRBJ1-5; 7 positions match TRBD1. Germline V CDR1 and CDR2: MDHEN, SYDVKM. The CDR3 has 16 residues. The V and J ends lost 6 bases and 2 bases, in that order; junction bases with no gene match: 10. CDR3 coding DNA: TGTGCCAGCAGCAAGCGAGGGGGCCAAGGCAATCAGCCCCAGCATTTT. It translates to CASSKRGGQGNQPQHF.

The chain links TRBV7-2 to TRBJ2-2; D is unresolved. Trimming took off 1 base at V and 3 bases at J, with 15 bases between the two ends. This CDR3 has 17 amino acids. Looked up from germline, CDR1 is SGHTA and CDR2 is FQGNSA. CDR3 loop: CASSLDGNRVYTGELFF. CDR3 DNA: TGTGCCAGCAGCTTAGACGGAAATCGGGTATACACCGGGGAGCTGTTTTTT.

DNA of the CDR3: TGTGCCACCAGTGATCAGGGACGGGGGGGAACTGAAGCTTTCTTT. The encoded protein is CATSDQGRGGTEAFF. This chain uses TRBV24-1 with TRBJ1-1; a possible D gene is TRBD1 (5 bases). Germline V gives CDR1 KGHDR, CDR2 SFDVKD. The CDR3 runs to 15 residues. The ends were cut back, 3 bases at V and 5 bases at J, with 15 bases in the middle.

The CDR3 region is CASSTGTAPNQPQHF. In DNA form, the CDR3 reads TGTGCCAGCAGTACCGGGACAGCCCCGAATCAGCCCCAGCATTTT. The chain uses TRBV28 and TRBJ1-5, with TRBD1 matching 7 bases. The trim removed 5 bases at V and 4 bases at J, leaving 8 bases unmatched. Per germline, CDR1 MDHEN and CDR2 SYDVKM. The CDR3 consists of 15 residues.

The V and J genes are TRBV7-2 and TRBJ1-6; 9 bases are a match to TRBD1. The CDR3 spans 18 residues. The germline CDR1 and CDR2 sequences are SGHTA and FQGNSA. With V trimmed by 4 bases and J by 9 bases, 16 bases remained unmatched. The CDR3: CASSYHHTGGTVSSPLHF. The CDR3, as DNA: TGTGCCAGCAGCTACCACCATACAGGGGGCACAGTTAGTTCACCCCTCCACTTT.

The CDR3 coding sequence is TGCGCCAGCACGACACTAGCGGACCCCTACAATGAGCAGTTCTTC. Its translation is CASTTLADPYNEQFF. This chain connects TRBV5-1 to TRBJ2-1, with TRBD2 identical over 8 bases. The germline CDR1 and CDR2 sequences are SGHRS and YFSETQ. The junction had 7 bases not matched to a gene; V was cut back by 6 bases and J by 2 bases. The CDR3 consists of 15 residues.

V gene TRBV5-8 combines with J gene TRBJ1-2, with D maybe TRBD1 (6 bases). V gave up 4 bases and J gave up 4 bases, with 14 bases separating them. The CDR3 is made up of 14 amino acids. CDR1 SGHTS and CDR2 YDEGEE come from the germline V gene. CDR3 sequence (DNA): TGTGCCAGCAGCCTGGACAGTAATGGCTATGGCTACACCTTC. As protein: CASSLDSNGYGYTF.

This clone was seen more than once but under ten times. The rearrangement links TRBV20-1 to TRBJ1-6, with TRBD1 identical over 11 bases. The V gene's germline CDR1 is DFQATT and CDR2 SNEGSKA (reference sequence). Trimming at V came to 3 bases and at J to 7 bases, leaving 8 bases not matched to a gene. The CDR3 has 16 amino acids. The CDR3 coding sequence is TGCAGTGCTAGTGAAGCCGGGACAGGGGGGAATTCACCCCTCCACTTT. Translation gives CSASEAGTGGNSPLHF.

The chain links TRBV7-2 to TRBJ2-7; 8 positions match TRBD2. Per the germline V gene, CDR1 is SGHTA and CDR2 is FQGNSA. CDR3 size: 16 residues. The junction had 6 bases not matched to a gene; V was cut back by 1 base and J by 1 base. The CDR3 DNA reads TGTGCCAGCAGCTTAGACGGGGGGGCCGTATCCTACGAGCAGTACTTC. It yields the protein CASSLDGGAVSYEQYF.

The chain carries TRBV12-1 and TRBJ2-1; the table's TRBD2 call for D was not verified on the DNA. TRBV12-1 is labeled a pseudogene. The CDR3 extends over 16 amino acids. CDR3: CASSLGRGGPSDEQFF. CDR3 nucleotide sequence: TGTGCCAGCAGCCTCGGGCGGGGGGGGCCGAGCGATGAGCAGTTCTTC.

The CDR3 here is CASSLPSGGSTGELFF. The CDR3 nucleotides read TGTGCCAGCAGCCTCCCTAGCGGGGGGTCTACCGGGGAGCTGTTTTTT. This rearrangement joins TRBV11-1 to TRBJ2-2; 11 positions agree with TRBD2. This CDR3 comprises 16 residues. With V trimmed by 5 bases and J by 5 bases, 7 bases remained unmatched. Germline CDR1 SGHAT, CDR2 FQDESV (reference sequence).

This chain uses TRBV3-1 (or the pseudogene TRBV3-2) with TRBJ2-7, with D possibly matching TRBD2 (7 bases). Germline V gene lookup returns CDR1 LGHDT and CDR2 YNNKEL (reference sequence). The CDR3 extends over 14 amino acids. Trimming left V 4 bases short and J 2 bases short, with 12 bases between. The CDR3 here is CASSRRGGTYEQYF. Here the CDR3 DNA reads TGTGCCAGCAGCCGGAGGGGGGGGACCTACGAGCAGTACTTC.

The sample holds a few counts of this clone. V gene TRBV6-1 combines with J gene TRBJ1-2; TRBD1 matches 12 bases. The CDR3 length is 16 residues. The germline V gene has CDR1 MNHNS and CDR2 SASEGT. Trimming removed 4 bases from V and 4 bases from J; junction bases left unmatched: 7. This chain's CDR3 is CASSAGQGANSYGYTF. The CDR3 nucleotides are TGTGCCAGCAGTGCGGGACAGGGGGCGAACTCCTATGGCTACACCTTC.

The chain employs TRBV14 and TRBJ1-4; TRBD1 matches 7 bases. The CDR3 has 15 residues. The V segment lost 1 base and the J segment 5 bases; nucleotides outside the gene matches: 4. The germline gives CDR1 SGHDN, CDR2 FVKESK. CDR3 nucleotide sequence: TGTGCCAGCAGCCAAGTAGGGACAGAAAATGAAAAACTGTTTTTT. Its translation: CASSQVGTENEKLFF.

The chain carries TRBV2 and TRBJ2-1; TRBD2 matches 12 bases. This CDR3 has 16 residues. Trimming took 2 bases from V and 8 from J; bases not matched to a gene: 7. Germline loops: CDR1 SNHLY, CDR2 FYNNEI. The CDR3 loop reads CASSEPLAGGRDEQFF. The CDR3 coding sequence is TGTGCCAGCAGTGAACCTCTAGCGGGGGGGCGTGATGAGCAGTTCTTC.

The chain has TRBV9 and TRBJ1-1, with TRBD1 matching 10 bases. The CDR3 runs to 16 residues. Germline lookup yields CDR1 SGDLS and CDR2 YYNGEE. J was trimmed by 5 bases and V by 0 bases; bases with no gene match: 7. The CDR3: CASSVGFGTGETEAFF. CDR3 sequence (DNA): TGTGCCAGCAGCGTAGGTTTCGGGACAGGGGAAACTGAAGCTTTCTTT.

The V gene is TRBV7-3, the J gene TRBJ1-6, with 7 bases lining up with TRBD1. The CDR3 has 15 residues. Germline assignment: CDR1 SGHTA and CDR2 FQGTGA. Unmatched junction bases numbered 3, after V lost 2 bases and J lost 5 bases. The CDR3 sequence is CASSLSTGNNSPLHF. The CDR3 DNA reads TGTGCCAGCAGCTTATCGACAGGGAATAATTCACCCCTCCACTTT.

The rearrangement joins TRBV28 to TRBJ2-1, with 8 bases aligning to TRBD2. Germline V gene data show CDR1 as MDHEN and CDR2 as SYDVKM. The CDR3 is 17 amino acids. The V segment lost 3 bases and the J segment 0 bases; nucleotides outside the gene matches: 7. The CDR3 DNA sequence: TGTGCCAGCAGTTTGCCCCCGGGGGGGGTCTCCTACAATGAGCAGTTCTTC. It is translated as CASSLPPGGVSYNEQFF. The whole variable domain, filled in from reference TRBV28 and TRBJ2-1, reads DVKVTQSSRYLVKRTGEKVFLECVQDMDHENMFWYRQDPGLGLRLIYFSYDVKMKEKGDIPEGYSVSREKKERFSLILESASTNQTSMYLCASSLPPGGVSYNEQFFGPGTRLTVL.

The V call is TRBV7-2, the J call TRBJ1-3; D might be TRBD1 (6 bases). CDR1 SGHTA and CDR2 FQGNSA come from the germline V gene. With 1 base removed from V and 0 bases from J, the gap between germline ends came to 16 bases. The CDR3 totals 18 residues. The CDR3 nucleotides are TGTGCCAGCAGCTTAGTCGGGGGGCGTCTTTCCTCTGGAAACACCATATATTTT. Protein: CASSLVGGRLSSGNTIYF.

This clone was counted between two and nine times. V is TRBV7-2 and J is TRBJ1-3; D not resolved. Trimming took off 1 base at V and 4 bases at J, with 11 bases between the two ends. Germline values: CDR1 SGHTA, CDR2 FQGNSA. The CDR3 has 15 amino acids. The CDR3 DNA sequence: TGTGCCAGCAGCTTAGGCGGGGTAGGGGGAAACACCATATATTTT. Its protein is CASSLGGVGGNTIYF. Full variable domain (rest looked up from reference TRBV7-2 and TRBJ1-3): GAGVSQSPSNKVTEKGKDVELRCDPISGHTALYWYRQSLGQGLEFLIYFQGNSAPDKSGLPSDRFSAERTGGSVSTLTIQRTQQEDSAVYLCASSLGGVGGNTIYFGEGSWLTVV.

The chain links TRBV10-3 to TRBJ1-5; a possible D gene is TRBD1 (5 bases). CDR3 length equals 12 residues. In germline, CDR1 is ENHRY, CDR2 SYGVKD. V was shortened by 8 bases and J by 7 bases, with 12 bases between the two germline ends. CDR3 amino acids: CAIGGARQPQHF. The DNA of the CDR3 is TGTGCCATCGGTGGGGCTCGACAGCCCCAGCATTTT.

The V gene is TRBV18, the J gene TRBJ1-1, with D perhaps TRBD1 (6 bases). The CDR3 is 16 amino acids. Deletions cut 1 base from V and 6 bases from J, with 18 bases between. The V gene's germline CDR1 is KGHSH and CDR2 LQKENI. Here the CDR3 DNA reads TGTGCCAGCTCACCACTACAGGGACAAATTGGCCCTGAAGCTTTCTTT. This translates into CASSPLQGQIGPEAFF.

This clone was found a few times. V usage is TRBV7-2 and J usage is TRBJ1-1; 10 bases line up with TRBD1. The CDR3 is 15 residues long. Germline assignment: CDR1 SGHTA and CDR2 FQGNSA. J lost 4 bases, V lost 5 bases, and 7 bases had no gene match. Here the CDR3 DNA reads TGTGCCAGCAGCCGGGACAGGGGATACGGCACTGAAGCTTTCTTT. This translates into CASSRDRGYGTEAFF.

V gene TRBV7-8 combines with J gene TRBJ2-5, with a possible D match to TRBD1 (6 bases). Germline loops: CDR1 SGHVS, CDR2 FQNEAQ. V was shortened by 3 bases and J by 5 bases, with 10 bases between the two germline ends. CDR3 length: 13 amino acids. CDR3: CASSFLRGETQYF. For the CDR3, the DNA is TGTGCCAGCAGCTTTCTTAGGGGGGAGACCCAGTACTTC.

The genes are TRBV7-2 and TRBJ1-2; D remains unclear. The germline CDR1 and CDR2 sequences are SGHTA and FQGNSA. CDR3 length equals 15 residues. The V gene lost 3 bases and the J gene lost 0 bases, with 11 bases spanning the gap. The CDR3 sequence is CASSLATVTNYGYTF. The CDR3 bases are TGTGCCAGCAGCTTGGCTACAGTCACTAACTATGGCTACACCTTC.

This clone has just a few counts. The chain employs TRBV27 and TRBJ1-1; the match to TRBD1 covers 9 bases. The CDR3 runs 15 residues. Trimming took 3 bases from V and 4 from J; bases not matched to a gene: 6. Per the germline V gene, CDR1 is MNHEY and CDR2 is SMNVEV (reference sequence). The CDR3 region is CASSLRGTGTTEAFF. CDR3 bases: TGTGCCAGCAGTTTGAGGGGGACAGGGACCACTGAAGCTTTCTTT.